This entry lists 8 T cell receptor beta chains sequenced from one sample in a study of cytomegalovirus exposure and HLA in healthy donors. PCR amplification relied on 60 Vbeta primers (plus 13 Jbeta primers). Generated by immunoSEQ multiplex PCR, the TCRdb table keeps only in-frame clones and is missing some. The sample shows around 150,000 clones, 60% to 80% of them seen only once. Sequencing used PBMCs. These receptors were obtained from a male donor in good health and CMV-seronegative.

CDR3 region: CASSLLAGVNTGELFF. The CDR3 coding sequence is TGTGCCAGCAGCTTACTAGCGGGAGTGAACACCGGGGAGCTGTTTTTT. V is TRBV7-9 and J is TRBJ2-2; 10 bases agree with TRBD2. The CDR3 sequence is 16 residues long. J gave up 1 base and V 2 bases, and 1 base lay outside the gene matches. Germline assignment: CDR1 SEHNR and CDR2 FQNEAQ (reference sequence).

V usage is TRBV2 and J usage is TRBJ2-7; TRBD1 is a possible D gene (6 bases). The CDR3 consists of 15 residues. Germline CDR1 and CDR2: SNHLY and FYNNEI. V was cut by 1 base and J by 0 bases, with 10 bases left in between. The CDR3 region is CASSEGGTSSYEQYF. The CDR3, as DNA: TGTGCCAGCAGTGAAGGGGGGACAAGCTCCTACGAGCAGTACTTC.

The chain combines TRBV6-5 with TRBJ1-6; 7 bases are shared with TRBD1. Losses at the gene ends were 7 bases for V and 10 bases for J; bases not matched to a gene: 10. Germline V gene sequence: CDR1 MNHEY, CDR2 SVGAGI. There are 14 residues in the CDR3. The CDR3 DNA reads as TGTGCCAGCACCAGGGGGACTTTCGGGTCACCCCTCCACTTT. The encoded protein is CASTRGTFGSPLHF.

The chain couples TRBV6-6 to TRBJ1-5; 9 nucleotides align to TRBD1. This CDR3 contains 16 residues. Germline loops: CDR1 MNHNY, CDR2 SVGAGI (reference sequence). V shed 1 base, J shed 2 bases, and the junction held 3 bases outside the gene matches. CDR3 loop: CASSYWGQGGNQPQHF. CDR3 in DNA: TGTGCCAGCAGTTACTGGGGACAGGGTGGCAATCAGCCCCAGCATTTT.

V gene TRBV7-2 combines with J gene TRBJ2-5; TRBD1 matches at 11 bases. Trimming removed 5 bases from V and 1 base from J; junction bases left unmatched: 3. CDR3 size: 15 residues. Germline values: CDR1 SGHTA, CDR2 FQGNSA. The CDR3 DNA reads as TGTGCCAGCAGCAGGGGACAGGGGGTCCAAGAGACCCAGTACTTC. It specifies CASSRGQGVQETQYF.

This chain connects TRBV6-5 to TRBJ1-5; D remains unclear. The V gene lost 6 bases and the J gene lost 5 bases, with 14 bases spanning the gap. The CDR3 length is 14 residues. CDR1 and CDR2 (germline): MNHEY, SVGAGI. The CDR3 nucleotides are TGTGCCAGCAGCTCCTGGGAGGGAGATCAGCCCCAGCATTTT. Protein product: CASSSWEGDQPQHF.

Concerning this clone itself: Other DNA sequences in the sample encode the same CDR3. This chain joins TRBV4-1 and TRBJ2-7, with D uncertain. The V end lost 0 bases, the J end lost 1 base, and 4 bases lay between the germline ends. CDR1 is MGHRA, CDR2 YSYEKL, per germline. The CDR3 loop spans 13 amino acids. The CDR3 reads CASSQDRSYEQYF. The CDR3 DNA follows: TGCGCCAGCAGCCAAGATCGGTCCTACGAGCAGTACTTC.

This clone is a singleton in its sample. The gene calls are TRBV4-3 and TRBJ2-1, with D unclear. Trimming removed 4 bases from V and 0 bases from J, with 10 bases in between. The CDR3 is 15 residues long. Germline V CDR1 and CDR2: LGHNA, YSLEER. CDR3 residues: CASSLGASSYNEQFF. The DNA of the CDR3 is TGCGCCAGCAGCCTCGGCGCTAGCTCCTACAATGAGCAGTTCTTC.